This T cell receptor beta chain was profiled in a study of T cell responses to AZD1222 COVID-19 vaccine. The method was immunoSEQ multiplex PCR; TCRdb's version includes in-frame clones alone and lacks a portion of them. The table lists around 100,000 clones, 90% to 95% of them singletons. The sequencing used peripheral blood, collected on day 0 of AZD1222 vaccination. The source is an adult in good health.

Here the CDR3 DNA reads TGTGCCAGCAGGCCAGGGAGTCTCCCTAACTATGGCTACACCTTC. Its translation: CASRPGSLPNYGYTF. V usage is TRBV27 and J usage is TRBJ1-2; D is possibly TRBD1 (5 bases). Trimming shortened V by 6 bases and J by 0 bases, and 14 bases separated the two germline ends. Germline V CDR1 and CDR2: MNHEY, SMNVEV (reference sequence). This CDR3 region has 15 residues.